These 2 T cell receptor beta chains originate from one sample sequenced in a study of STAT5B mutations in CD4+ large granular lymphocyte leukemia. Some clones are missing from TCRdb's copy, which holds only in-frame ones; the method was immunoSEQ multiplex PCR. Seen here are under 50,000 clones, 80% to 85% observed once, and the top ten hold roughly 0.35%. Sequencing was done on a sample of CD4+ T cells from blood buffy coats. The receptors were gathered from a human donor in good health.

The CDR3 loop reads CASSLTGVNEKLFF. DNA for the CDR3: TGTGCCAGCAGTTTGACAGGGGTTAATGAAAAACTGTTTTTT. V gene TRBV28 combines with J gene TRBJ1-4; 8 nucleotides line up with TRBD1. V lost 3 bases to trimming and J lost 4 bases; unmatched junction nucleotides: 1. This CDR3 comprises 14 residues. CDR1 is MDHEN and CDR2 is SYDVKM in the germline V gene.

Note on this clone: Other DNA sequences from this sample encode an identical CDR3 as well. The chain joins TRBV9 to TRBJ2-3; TRBD2 is a possible D gene (5 bases). The V end was cut by 4 bases, the J end by 0 bases, with 12 bases between. Germline CDR1 SGDLS, CDR2 YYNGEE. The CDR3 loop spans 15 amino acids. As DNA, the CDR3 is TGTGCCAGCAGCACCCTTGAGGGCAGCACAGATACGCAGTATTTT. Its protein product is CASSTLEGSTDTQYF.